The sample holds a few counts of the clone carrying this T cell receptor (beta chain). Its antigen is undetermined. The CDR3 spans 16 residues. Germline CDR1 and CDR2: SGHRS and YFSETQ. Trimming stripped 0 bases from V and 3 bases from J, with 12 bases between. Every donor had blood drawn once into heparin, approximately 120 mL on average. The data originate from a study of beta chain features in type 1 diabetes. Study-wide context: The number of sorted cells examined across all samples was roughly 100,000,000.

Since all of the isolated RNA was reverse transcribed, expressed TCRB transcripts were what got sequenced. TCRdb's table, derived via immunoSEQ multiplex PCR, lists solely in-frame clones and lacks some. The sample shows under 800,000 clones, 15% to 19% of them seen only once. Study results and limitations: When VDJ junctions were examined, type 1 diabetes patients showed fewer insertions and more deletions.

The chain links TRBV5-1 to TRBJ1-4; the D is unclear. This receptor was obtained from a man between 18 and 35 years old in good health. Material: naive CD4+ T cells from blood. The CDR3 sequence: CASSLAGSWPNEKLFF. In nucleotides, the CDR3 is TGCGCCAGCAGCTTGGCCGGGAGCTGGCCTAATGAAAAACTGTTTTTT. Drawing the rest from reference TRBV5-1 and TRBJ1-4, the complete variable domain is KAGVTQTPRYLIKTRGQQVTLSCSPISGHRSVSWYQQTPGQGLQFLFEYFSETQRNKGNFPGRFSGRQFSNSRSEMNVSTLELGDSALYLCASSLAGSWPNEKLFFGSGTQLSVL.